Listed below are T cell receptor beta chains from one sample, sequenced in a study of blood T cell repertoires in COVID-19. The protocol was immunoSEQ multiplex PCR, while the TCRdb copy is restricted to in-frame clones and leaves out a portion. There are some 200,000 clones in the sample; around 84% occur only once, and about 6% lies in the top ten. Sequences were obtained from peripheral blood. These TCRs come from a man older than 75 with acute or convalescent COVID-19. The CDR3 runs from the conserved cysteine through the conserved F or W. A D gene is named only where the DNA matches it firmly. Part of the rows lack a size; the others show once, few, many or a class for expanded clones.

v_call: TRBV18
j_call: TRBJ2-1
d_call: TRBD1
clone_size: NA
cdr3_aa: CASSQPQPDRDNEQFF
cdr3_nt: TGTGCCAGCTCACAACCGCAGCCGGACAGGGACAATGAGCAGTTCTTC

v_call: TRBV21-1
j_call: TRBJ2-5
d_call: NA
clone_size: NA
cdr3_aa: CASSNGAAYNF
cdr3_nt: TGTGCCAGCAGCAATGGGGCTGCATACAACTTC

v_call: TRBV12-3/TRBV12-4
j_call: TRBJ1-1
d_call: TRBD1
clone_size: once
cdr3_aa: CASRRTGGTEAFF
cdr3_nt: TGTGCCAGCAGGAGAACAGGGGGCACTGAAGCTTTCTTT

v_call: TRBV5-8
j_call: TRBJ2-1
d_call: NA
clone_size: NA
cdr3_aa: CASSYNEQFF
cdr3_nt: TGTGCCAGCAGCTACAACGAGCAGTTCTTC

v_call: TRBV18
j_call: TRBJ1-5
d_call: NA
clone_size: NA
cdr3_aa: CASSPHRRAVQPQHF
cdr3_nt: TGTGCCAGCTCACCTCACCGGAGGGCTGTACAGCCCCAGCATTTT

v_call: TRBV7-3
j_call: TRBJ2-2
d_call: NA
clone_size: NA
cdr3_aa: CASSRDWNTGELFF
cdr3_nt: TGTGCCAGCAGTCGGGACTGGAACACCGGGGAGCTGTTTTTT

v_call: TRBV7-2
j_call: TRBJ2-3
d_call: TRBD2
clone_size: NA
cdr3_aa: CASSLLAGGSTDTQYF
cdr3_nt: TGTGCCAGCAGCTTACTAGCGGGAGGGAGCACAGATACGCAGTATTTT

v_call: TRBV7-8
j_call: TRBJ1-2
d_call: NA
clone_size: NA
cdr3_aa: CASSLNPNSKGYTF
cdr3_nt: TGTGCCAGCAGCTTAAATCCGAACAGCAAGGGCTACACCTTC

v_call: TRBV6-5
j_call: TRBJ1-1
d_call: NA
clone_size: NA
cdr3_aa: CASPKGGSCDTEAFF
cdr3_nt: TGTGCCAGTCCGAAGGGGGGGTCCTGCGACACTGAAGCTTTCTTT

v_call: TRBV12-3/TRBV12-4
j_call: TRBJ1-1
d_call: TRBD1
clone_size: few
cdr3_aa: CASSWGQPPEAFF
cdr3_nt: TGTGCCAGCAGTTGGGGACAGCCCCCTGAAGCTTTCTTT

v_call: TRBV28
j_call: TRBJ1-6
d_call: NA
clone_size: NA
cdr3_aa: CASTPLMGGVSPLHF
cdr3_nt: TGTGCCAGCACCCCCTTGATGGGGGGAGTGTCACCCCTCCACTTT

v_call: TRBV13
j_call: TRBJ2-1
d_call: TRBD1
clone_size: once
cdr3_aa: CASSRDRGYEQFF
cdr3_nt: TGTGCCAGCAGCCGGGACAGGGGCTATGAGCAGTTCTTC

v_call: TRBV20-1
j_call: TRBJ2-7
d_call: NA
clone_size: NA
cdr3_aa: CSAPDSYEQYF
cdr3_nt: TGCAGTGCCCCGGACAGCTACGAGCAGTACTTC

v_call: TRBV7-2
j_call: TRBJ2-2
d_call: NA
clone_size: NA
cdr3_aa: CASSLAGRLNTGELFF
cdr3_nt: TGTGCCAGCAGCTTAGCGGGGAGACTGAACACCGGGGAGCTGTTTTTT

v_call: TRBV10-1
j_call: TRBJ1-5
d_call: NA
clone_size: NA
cdr3_aa: CASSDGLNQPQHF
cdr3_nt: TGCGCCAGCAGTGATGGACTTAATCAGCCCCAGCATTTT

v_call: TRBV5-1
j_call: TRBJ2-5
d_call: TRBD1
clone_size: NA
cdr3_aa: CASSLEGRRGLDETQYF
cdr3_nt: TGCGCCAGCAGCTTGGAGGGGCGCAGGGGGCTTGACGAGACCCAGTACTTC

v_call: TRBV28
j_call: TRBJ2-2
d_call: TRBD1
clone_size: NA
cdr3_aa: CASRLTGSGGELFF
cdr3_nt: TGTGCCAGCAGATTGACAGGGTCGGGCGGGGAGCTGTTTTTT

v_call: TRBV5-1
j_call: TRBJ1-4
d_call: TRBD1
clone_size: NA
cdr3_aa: CASSLMGTDEKLFF
cdr3_nt: TGCGCCAGCAGCTTGATGGGGACAGATGAAAAACTGTTTTTT